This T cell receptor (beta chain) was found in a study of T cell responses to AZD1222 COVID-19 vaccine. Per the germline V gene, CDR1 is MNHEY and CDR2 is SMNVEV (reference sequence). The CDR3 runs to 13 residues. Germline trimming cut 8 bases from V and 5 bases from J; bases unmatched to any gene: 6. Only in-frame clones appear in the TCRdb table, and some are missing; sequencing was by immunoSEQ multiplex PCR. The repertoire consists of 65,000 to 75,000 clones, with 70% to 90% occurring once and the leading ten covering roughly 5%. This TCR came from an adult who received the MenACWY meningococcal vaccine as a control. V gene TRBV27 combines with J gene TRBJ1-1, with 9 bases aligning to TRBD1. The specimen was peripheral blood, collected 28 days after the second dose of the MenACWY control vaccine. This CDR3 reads CASLGTGRTEAFF. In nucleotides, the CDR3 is TGTGCCAGCCTAGGGACAGGGAGGACTGAAGCTTTCTTT.